This TCR beta chain emerged from a study of shared clonotypes between healthy human individuals. Regarding the study as a whole: The authors expected sequencing depth to affect clonotype sharing among donors. Naive subsets, compared against memory subsets, generally had larger estimated richness values. Only a few donors were included, so the genetic and exposure-history diversity represented was limited.

CD4+ cells were split into CD45RA+ naive and CD45RA-negative memory subsets. The V and J ends lost 2 bases and 3 bases, in that order; junction bases with no gene match: 11. This CDR3 contains 20 residues. Germline lookup yields CDR1 MGHRA and CDR2 YSYEKL. Using immunoSEQ multiplex PCR, the repertoire was profiled, and TCRdb retains in-frame clones only, with some absent. The repertoire holds about 2.3 million clones, with about 90% as singletons. Note on this clone: What it recognizes is unknown.

The chain is built from TRBV4-1 and TRBJ2-3; 16 bases are a match to TRBD2. Material: naive CD4+ T cells from PBMCs. The subset here: CD45RA+ positively selected. The receptor comes from a man aged 18 to 29 in good health. Some clones in this sample may be carry-over from other donors' samples. The CDR3: CASSQPGTSGRAGLTDTQYF. The CDR3 nucleotides read TGCGCCAGCAGCCAACCCGGGACTAGCGGGAGGGCCGGGCTAACAGATACGCAGTATTTT.